Detailed here is one T cell receptor beta chain. This clonotype appeared many times. Its recognized antigen is unknown. Qualities for individual bases were not recorded, and no much larger clone is one base off. The TCR beta CDR3 regions were amplified from RNA transcripts. A first-round RT-PCR of the TCR CDR3 used the HTBI primer set with the Qiagen OneStep RT-PCR kit. Libraries were constructed in a second round of multiplex PCR, after which size selection and purification were performed. Libraries were sequenced paired-end with 100 bp reads on an Illumina HiSeq2000. The published analysis was carried out like this. SOAPnuke was used to process the raw data, throwing out any read that contained adapters or uncalled bases, had a mean Phred below 15, or lacked an exact constant-primer or identifier match. COPE v1.2.5 was used to merge high-quality paired reads, and clonotypes were defined as unique nucleotide sequences. MiTCR v1.1 was used to align the clonotypes against IMGT TRBV, TRBD and TRBJ reference segments. Only V-J combinations with frequency above 0.0001, covering 98% to 99.2% of repertoires, were analysed. The TCS score was defined as F50 (clonal expansion) divided by E x V (chaos), with BLOSUM62-based TCRdist calculated between CDR3 peptides within each V-J. Welch's t-statistics and random forest reduced approximately 520 V-J features to fewer than 15, which were used in a naive Bayes classifier (R e1071). TCRdb passed the public sequencing reads through fastp at Q25 and MiXCR, retaining productive beta sequences. Merged by CDR3 protein, the rows form single entries marked with the most common genes and DNA. The V and J calls were not made by the authors but by TCRdb's processing. Across this sample there are approximately 600,000 distinct CDR3 sequences, with about 17% seen only once. The ten largest make up approximately 3.8% of the sample.

This record comes from a study of T cells in Graves' hyperthyroidism and ophthalmopathy (dated by TCRdb to about 2019). Looking at the study overall: Peripheral blood samples were taken at initial diagnosis, before any treatment was given. The 75 to 100 discovery patients were randomly split 7:3 into training and test sets. Prospective prediction of ophthalmopathy was tested in an independent validation cohort consisting of 18 to 20 hyperthyroidism patients and more than 15 patients who later progressed to ophthalmopathy. To identify distinguishing TCR V-J signatures, a discovery cohort of 100 patients was used, comprising 43 with Graves' ophthalmopathy and around 57 with stable Graves' hyperthyroidism. The paper reports TCR Vbeta CDR3 sequencing of over 130 peripheral blood samples: around 41 ophthalmopathy, under 85 hyperthyroidism and around 17 progressor patients. In over five Graves' hyperthyroidism patients, the study also compared T-cell repertoires from thyroid tissue with T-cell repertoires from blood. Following sampling, methimazole starting at 30 mg daily was given to hyperthyroidism patients, and high-dose intravenous methylprednisolone was given to ophthalmopathy patients. The paper's findings and limits, for the study overall: Most expanded thyroid clonotypes (frequency above 0.001) were also detected in blood, suggesting blood repertoires may reflect thyroid immune responses. In validation, the model predicted progression to ophthalmopathy a median of 6.5 months before onset, with about 71% sensitivity and just under 75% specificity. No statistical method was used to set the sample size in advance, and investigators knew the group allocation. A 13 V-J signature model separated ophthalmopathy from stable hyperthyroidism, with approximately 87% sensitivity and 81.08% specificity in cross-validation and 80%/75% in testing.

Stable Graves' hyperthyroidism was defined as no progression to ophthalmopathy during 18 months of follow-up. Hyperthyroidism patients were aged 18 to 65 years and newly diagnosed, with disease duration of less than 2 months. Any patient with an uncontrolled infection, another autoimmune disease, pregnancy or lactation was excluded. Clinical symptoms, serum thyroxine and TRAb, thyroid ultrasound, and orbital computed tomography formed the basis for the diagnoses. PBMCs were separated from approximately 9.9 ml of fresh peripheral blood using Ficoll-Paque density gradient centrifugation. Trizol reagent was used to extract total RNA, and RNA quality was then checked on an Agilent 2100 Bioanalyzer. This receptor was taken from a woman in her twenties or thirties with Graves' hyperthyroidism. Sequenced: blood.

The DNA reads as follows: TGTGCCAGTCTCCGGGACGGAGACTACGAGCAGTACTTC. It specifies CASLRDGDYEQYF. Recombination linked TRBV5-6 to TRBJ2-7, with the D gene tentatively TRBD1 or TRBD2, based on 5 matching bases in each. The germline V gene supplies CDR1 SGHDT and CDR2 YYEEEE. From the cysteine up to the phenylalanine, the CDR3 has a length of 13 residues. Kept here is only the CDR3 DNA, which spans 39 bases and is read in frame from base 1. At the junction V is shortened by 8 bases and J by 3 bases, with 15 bases in between.